This entry lists 7 T cell receptor beta chains sequenced from one sample in a study of vaccination effects on CD4 cells after COVID-19. For these TCRs, the target antigens are not known. Under the ViraFEST assay, PBMC were stimulated with viral peptide pools so that antigen-specific CD4+ T cells expanded. Sequencing was performed afterwards. Having been cultured for around ten days, the cells underwent CD4+ T cell isolation. According to the study, vaccine recipients showed no prior SARS-CoV-2 infection and negative nucleocapsid antibodies. Repertoires were generated with immunoSEQ multiplex PCR, while TCRdb's copy carries only in-frame clones and drops some. Altogether about 41,000 clones are present, 55% to 75% being singletons, with the ten largest covering about 26%. This specimen consisted of CD4+ T cells from PBMCs cultured with HCoV-OC43 spike peptides, obtained before COVID-19 vaccination. Specified subset: HCoV-OC43 spike overlapping peptide pool stimulation. These receptors were collected from a human donor who received a COVID-19 vaccine.

Only one count was recorded for this clone. The chain couples TRBV19 to TRBJ2-7; D unclear. The CDR3 loop spans 14 amino acids. The germline V gene encodes CDR1 LNHDA and CDR2 SQIVND (reference sequence). Trimming took 7 bases from V and 2 from J, leaving 15 bases between them. The CDR3 sequence: CASTSTDLPYEQYF. The CDR3 DNA reads TGTGCCAGTACCTCGACGGACCTTCCCTACGAGCAGTACTTC.

CDR3 protein: CASSPRLQGPRGSGELFF. CDR3 DNA: TGTGCCAGCTCACCACGTCTCCAGGGCCCCAGGGGTAGCGGGGAGCTGTTTTTT. The gene calls are TRBV18 and TRBJ2-2; TRBD1 might be the D (6 bases). V dropped 1 base and J dropped 7 bases, with 22 bases sitting between them. CDR1 and CDR2 from the germline V gene are KGHSH and LQKENI. The CDR3 covers 18 residues.

There are a few counts of this clone. This CDR3 is also generated by other DNA sequences in the sample. The chain is built from TRBV5-1 and TRBJ1-2; D gene uncertain. CDR3 length: 13 residues. Per the germline V gene, CDR1 is SGHRS and CDR2 is YFSETQ. Trimming pared 2 bases from V and 2 bases from J, leaving 7 bases between. The DNA for the CDR3 is TGCGCCAGCAGCTTAGGAGCAAACTATGGCTACACCTTC. Its protein product is CASSLGANYGYTF. The complete variable domain, with remaining parts taken from reference TRBV5-1 and TRBJ1-2, reads KAGVTQTPRYLIKTRGQQVTLSCSPISGHRSVSWYQQTPGQGLQFLFEYFSETQRNKGNFPGRFSGRQFSNSRSEMNVSTLELGDSALYLCASSLGANYGYTFGSGTRLTVV.

V is TRBV28 and J is TRBJ2-3; D call uncertain. This CDR3 spans 11 amino acids. Deletions cut 4 bases from V and 5 bases from J, with 4 bases between. The germline V gene encodes CDR1 MDHEN and CDR2 SYDVKM. CDR3 sequence reads: CASSWGDTQYF. The CDR3 nucleotides read TGTGCCAGCAGTTGGGGAGATACGCAGTATTTT.

The rearrangement joins TRBV19 to TRBJ2-7, with D possibly TRBD2 on 5 matching bases. The germline gives CDR1 LNHDA, CDR2 SQIVND (reference sequence). CDR3 length: 17 residues. Trimming removed 3 bases at V and 2 bases at J, with 20 bases between. CDR3 region: CASSIRAEGMFTYEQYF. The CDR3 DNA is TGTGCCAGTAGTATTCGGGCCGAGGGAATGTTCACCTACGAGCAGTACTTC.

V gene TRBV5-1 combines with J gene TRBJ2-2; tentative D call: TRBD2 (7 bases). Germline V gene sequence: CDR1 SGHRS, CDR2 YFSETQ. This CDR3 spans 16 amino acids. With 5 bases removed from V and 0 bases from J, the gap between germline ends came to 14 bases. This chain's CDR3 is CASRPTGRANTGELFF. CDR3 nucleotides: TGCGCCAGCAGACCTACAGGGAGGGCGAACACCGGGGAGCTGTTTTTT.

In its sample, this clone was seen a few times. The chain couples TRBV7-2 to TRBJ2-3; the D is unclear. This CDR3 region has 14 residues. The ends were cut back, 4 bases at V and 1 base at J, with 9 bases in the middle. Germline CDR1 SGHTA, CDR2 FQGNSA. The CDR3 spells CASSSLRGTDTQYF. DNA for the CDR3: TGTGCCAGCAGCTCCCTTCGAGGCACAGATACGCAGTATTTT.